Detailed here is one TCR beta chain. This entry belongs to a study of Ad26.COV2.S vaccination and SARS-CoV-2 variants. Measured with immunoSEQ multiplex PCR; TCRdb has only the in-frame clones, and not every one. The table shows hundreds of thousands of clones, with more than 75% occurring only once. Trimming took off 5 bases at V and 5 bases at J, with 10 bases between the two ends. The CDR3 extends over 12 amino acids. Germline V lookup: CDR1 SEHNR, CDR2 FQNEAQ (reference sequence). Treatment given: roughly 19 received Ad26.COV2.S at low or high dose, single or two shots; a few received placebo; per-sample allocation not given. Day 63 following the first vaccine or placebo injection was when the samples were taken. Boston supplied an adult donor aged 18-55 years.

The chain carries TRBV7-9 and TRBJ2-7; D is possibly TRBD1 (6 bases). The sample here was peripheral blood, taken in a trial of Ad26.COV2.S vaccine versus placebo. The receptor was isolated from a person aged 18-65 years who received the Ad26.COV2.S COVID-19 vaccine or a placebo. As DNA, the CDR3 is TGTGCCAGCAGCATACAGGGAAACGAGCAGTACTTC. Its translation is CASSIQGNEQYF.